This T cell receptor beta chain originates from a study of molecular identifiers for immune sequencing clone quantification. Overall study results and limits: Effector cells had over 98% of their molecules in clones above 20 RNA copies, while naive cells had under 1%.

The CDR3 contains 13 residues. Germline CDR1 LGHNA, CDR2 YSLEER. TCRdb processed the PCR reads anew with MiXCR; each CDR3 protein has one entry. The repertoire has hundreds of thousands of distinct CDR3 sequences, under 25% of them found once; the top ten carry 0.65% to 0.95%. Concerning this clonotype itself: Its antigen is unknown. Germline is not matched at one junction end, which may reflect a read error.

Sorting was used to obtain naive CD8 T cells (CD8+CD4-CCR7+CD45RA+). The clonotype was recovered from a human donor in good health. Some libraries in this study had Jurkat cell RNA spiked in. Sequencing was performed on naive CD8+ T cells from blood, with Jurkat cell RNA spiked in. Indicated subset: FACS-sorted CD8+CD4-CCR7+CD45RA+ naive T cells. This chain uses TRBV4-3 with TRBJ2-3; no definite D call. The CDR3 coding sequence is TGCGCCAGCAGCCTGTCAAGCACAGATACGCTGTATTTT. This encodes CASSLSSTDTLYF.